This T cell receptor (beta chain) was retrieved from a study of cytomegalovirus exposure and HLA in healthy donors. Study-wide background: The roughly 120 validation repertoires, a later analysis reported, used the same platform as the 600 to 700 first-cohort repertoires.

The assay was immunoSEQ multiplex PCR, and TCRdb's table has in-frame clones only and misses some. The data hold a few hundred thousand clones, with about 86% observed a single time. In regard to this clone: Its specificity is unknown.

Germline CDR1 reads MNHNS; CDR2 reads SASEGT. Trimming cost V 5 bases and J 1 base, with 8 bases left between them. This CDR3 has 13 amino acids. Study outcomes and limitations: The authors enumerated some 170 TCR beta chains as linked to cytomegalovirus. The study found most TCR sequences rare, yet found some public TCRs in many donors. Confirmation in vitro established that a few CMV-associated chains were specific for CMV antigens.

The chain couples TRBV6-1 to TRBJ1-1; tentatively, D is TRBD1 (6 bases). The receptor was derived from a woman younger than 35 in good health and CMV-seronegative. Sequenced: PBMCs. The CDR3 nucleotides read TGTGCCAGCAGTTTACAGGGGAACACTGAAGCTTTCTTT. It specifies CASSLQGNTEAFF.